One sample yielded the 23 T cell receptor beta chains listed below, sequenced in a study of blood T cell repertoires in COVID-19. Clones were sequenced by immunoSEQ multiplex PCR, and TCRdb holds only the in-frame ones, with some missing. This table has fewer than 250,000 clones, 75% to 85% appearing once. Sample: peripheral blood. The receptors here all came from a human donor in a cohort sampled during active COVID-19.

This clone was seen more than once but under ten times. The chain uses TRBV9 and TRBJ1-1, with a tentative D call TRBD1 (5 bases). The CDR3 runs to 13 residues. Between the trimmed V and J ends, which lost 4 bases and 5 bases, there was a span of 12 bases. The V gene's germline CDR1 is SGDLS and CDR2 YYNGEE. CDR3 sequence (DNA): TGTGCCAGCAGCCTATCCGGGGGGACTGAAGCTTTCTTT. Encoded protein: CASSLSGGTEAFF.

The chain is built from TRBV19 and TRBJ1-2, with 9 nucleotides matching TRBD1. Losses at the gene ends were 5 bases for V and 3 bases for J; bases not matched to a gene: 4. This CDR3 region has 14 residues. Germline V gene lookup returns CDR1 LNHDA and CDR2 SQIVND (reference sequence). CDR3 residues: CASSFDRGDYGYTF. The CDR3 DNA reads TGTGCCAGTAGTTTCGACAGGGGGGACTATGGCTACACCTTC.

This clone was found once. This chain joins TRBV4-1 and TRBJ2-1; D possibly corresponds to TRBD2 (6 bases). CDR1 and CDR2 from the germline V gene are MGHRA and YSYEKL. The CDR3 is made up of 17 amino acids. The V gene lost 0 bases and the J gene lost 4 bases, with 16 bases spanning the gap. CDR3 sequence (DNA): TGCGCCAGCAGCCAAGAAGAAGGCGGGGCCTCTTACAATGAGCAGTTCTTC. Translated, it gives CASSQEEGGASYNEQFF.

This chain links TRBV18 with TRBJ1-2; 10 nucleotides line up with TRBD1. The CDR3 spans 17 residues. Looked up from germline, CDR1 is KGHSH and CDR2 is LQKENI. Trimming at V came to 2 bases and at J to 3 bases, leaving 9 bases not matched to a gene. The DNA for the CDR3 is TGTGCCAGCTCACCAATATCTGGGACAGGGGATTACTATGGCTACACCTTC. Protein product: CASSPISGTGDYYGYTF.

This clone has a handful of counts. The V gene is TRBV30, the J gene TRBJ2-2; 8 bases are shared with TRBD2. Germline-derived CDR1 and CDR2 are GTSNPN and SVGIG (reference sequence). The J segment lost 5 bases and the V segment lost 0 bases, leaving 5 bases of the junction unmatched. This CDR3 region has 15 residues. The CDR3: CAWSVAGGDTGELFF. The CDR3 region has the DNA TGTGCCTGGAGTGTTGCGGGGGGCGATACCGGGGAGCTGTTTTTT.

This rearrangement joins TRBV10-3 to TRBJ2-2; D call uncertain. The CDR3 spans 17 residues. V was cut by 2 bases and J by 0 bases, with 13 bases left in between. Germline CDR1 and CDR2: ENHRY and SYGVKD. CDR3 loop: CAISEPLLVANTGELFF. CDR3 bases: TGTGCCATCAGTGAGCCTCTACTGGTTGCGAACACCGGGGAGCTGTTTTTT.

This chain connects TRBV11-2 to TRBJ1-4; TRBD1 matches 9 bases. V dropped 5 bases and J dropped 8; count of bases not matched to a gene: 9. This CDR3 region has 15 residues. Germline V gene data show CDR1 as SGHAT and CDR2 as FQNNGV. The CDR3 nucleotides read TGTGCCAGCAGCACTATTGGGACAGGGAGAGAAAAACTGTTTTTT. This translates into CASSTIGTGREKLFF.

The chain uses TRBV30 and TRBJ2-5; D is ambiguous. From germline, CDR1 is GTSNPN and CDR2 SVGIG (reference sequence). This CDR3 spans 10 amino acids. Deletions cut 3 bases from V and 4 bases from J, with 3 bases between. CDR3 DNA sequence: TGTGCCTGGAGCCTAGAGACCCAGTACTTC. This sequence encodes CAWSLETQYF.

The V and J genes are TRBV7-9 and TRBJ2-1, with D hard to call. The CDR3 runs to 14 residues. In germline, CDR1 is SEHNR, CDR2 FQNEAQ (reference sequence). Deletions cut 0 bases from V and 5 bases from J, with 8 bases between. The CDR3 nucleotides read TGTGCCAGCAGCTTAGCGATACTAAACAATGAGCAGTTCTTC. As protein: CASSLAILNNEQFF.

CDR3 in amino acids: CASSLDRVYEQYF. The CDR3 bases are TGCGCCAGCAGCTTGGACAGGGTCTACGAGCAGTACTTC. This chain joins TRBV5-1 and TRBJ2-7, with D maybe TRBD1 (6 bases). Germline loops: CDR1 SGHRS, CDR2 YFSETQ. With 0 bases removed from V and 3 bases from J, the gap between germline ends came to 7 bases. This CDR3 has 13 amino acids.

This chain joins TRBV28 and TRBJ2-4; TRBD1 matches 7 bases. This CDR3 is built from 18 residues. Per germline, CDR1 MDHEN and CDR2 SYDVKM. The junction had 17 bases not matched to a gene; V was cut back by 6 bases and J by 3 bases. Written as DNA, the CDR3 is TGTGCCAGCAGGCAAGGGGAAGGGGGCAGGAATGACAAAAACATTCAGTACTTC. Residues: CASRQGEGGRNDKNIQYF.

This rearrangement joins TRBV29-1 to TRBJ2-5, with D perhaps matching TRBD2 (5 bases). This CDR3 comprises 12 residues. The germline V and J ends were trimmed by 6 bases and 5 bases, with 13 bases remaining between them. From germline, CDR1 is SQVTM and CDR2 ANQGSEA. CDR3 nucleotide sequence: TGCAGCGTGTTAATACTAGAGGAGACCCAGTACTTC. It translates to CSVLILEETQYF.

The chain joins TRBV14 to TRBJ1-1; no reliable D call. Trimming left V 4 bases short and J 2 bases short, with 14 bases between. The CDR3 consists of 15 residues. CDR1 and CDR2 (germline): SGHDN, FVKESK. The CDR3 here is CASSLWGERNTEAFF. In nucleotides, the CDR3 is TGTGCCAGCAGCCTCTGGGGAGAGCGAAACACTGAAGCTTTCTTT.

In nucleotides, the CDR3 is TGCGCCAGCACCGAGAGAGATACGCAGTATTTT. It encodes CASTERDTQYF. The genes are TRBV10-2 and TRBJ2-3; D gene ambiguous. Trimming pared 7 bases from V and 5 bases from J, leaving 7 bases between. This CDR3 is 11 amino acids long. Looked up from germline, CDR1 is WSHSY and CDR2 is SAAADI.

Ten or more counts support this clone. The gene calls are TRBV6-5 and TRBJ2-3, with TRBD1 identical over 7 bases. Per the germline V gene, CDR1 is MNHEY and CDR2 is SVGAGI. Trimming at V came to 6 bases and at J to 4 bases, leaving 10 bases not matched to a gene. The CDR3 contains 15 residues. This CDR3 is CASRQRTGHSDTQYF. The CDR3 nucleotides are TGTGCCAGCAGGCAAAGGACAGGCCATTCAGATACGCAGTATTTT.

This rearrangement joins TRBV6-5 to TRBJ1-2; a weak D match, TRBD1 (5 bases). This CDR3 region has 15 residues. Germline V gene lookup returns CDR1 MNHEY and CDR2 SVGAGI. V was shortened by 0 bases and J by 4 bases, with 12 bases between the two germline ends. For the CDR3, the DNA is TGTGCCAGCAGTTACTCAGGGGATCCCCTCTATGGCTACACCTTC. Its protein product is CASSYSGDPLYGYTF.

The rearrangement joins TRBV6-5 to TRBJ1-2; 12 bases map to TRBD1. V dropped 6 bases and J dropped 3; count of bases not matched to a gene: 5. This CDR3 spans 15 amino acids. Per the germline V gene, CDR1 is MNHEY and CDR2 is SVGAGI. This CDR3 reads CASRPGTGGDYGYTF. Written as DNA, the CDR3 is TGTGCCAGCAGACCGGGGACAGGGGGCGACTATGGCTACACCTTC.

The chain couples TRBV7-3 to TRBJ2-1; the match to TRBD1 covers 7 bases. Germline-derived CDR1 and CDR2 are SGHTA and FQGTGA. This CDR3 is 16 amino acids long. The V gene end was trimmed by 4 bases and the J gene end by 5 bases; junction bases not matched to a gene: 11. The DNA for the CDR3 is TGTGCCAGCAGCTCTCCGGCTGGGACAGTCCACAATGAGCAGTTCTTC. Protein product: CASSSPAGTVHNEQFF.

The CDR3 sequence is CASSFTGASYEQYF. Here the CDR3 DNA reads TGTGCCAGCAGCTTCACAGGGGCCAGCTACGAGCAGTACTTC. The chain combines TRBV7-6 with TRBJ2-7; 7 nucleotides match TRBD1. Trimming cost V 3 bases and J 3 bases; bases outside gene matches: 5. Per germline, CDR1 SGHVS and CDR2 FNYEAQ. The CDR3 totals 14 residues.

The CDR3 region is CASSPQGQGQHEQYF. CDR3 coding DNA: TGTGCCAGCTCACCTCAGGGACAGGGTCAACACGAGCAGTACTTC. The V and J genes are TRBV18 and TRBJ2-7, with 9 bases lining up with TRBD1. Germline-derived CDR1 and CDR2 are KGHSH and LQKENI. The length of the CDR3 is 15 residues. Trimming at V came to 3 bases and at J to 5 bases, leaving 8 bases not matched to a gene.

Concerning this clone itself: One base away lies a much larger clone, so this may be a sequencing read error. Within the sample, other DNA sequences also encode this same CDR3. The V and J genes are TRBV10-3 and TRBJ1-2; 7 nucleotides line up with TRBD1. The CDR3 runs 14 residues. CDR1 is ENHRY and CDR2 is SYGVKD in the germline V gene. The CDR3: CAIPGTEPNYGYTF. The DNA for the CDR3 is TGTGCCATTCCCGGGACAGAGCCTAATTATGGCTACACCTTC.

The CDR3 sequence is CASTPSGRGLYNEQFF. CDR3 DNA: TGTGCCAGCACTCCCTCCGGGAGGGGCCTTTACAATGAGCAGTTCTTC. The chain carries TRBV28 and TRBJ2-1, with 8 bases lining up with TRBD2. CDR3 length equals 16 residues. The ends lost 7 bases at V and 4 bases at J; junction bases unmatched: 12. Germline V gene lookup returns CDR1 MDHEN and CDR2 SYDVKM.

V usage is TRBV19 and J usage is TRBJ2-6, with 10 nucleotides matching TRBD2. Germline-derived CDR1 and CDR2 are LNHDA and SQIVND (reference sequence). J gave up 3 bases and V 2 bases, and 4 bases lay outside the gene matches. This CDR3 is built from 17 residues. This chain's CDR3 is CASSITSGRGGANVLTF. CDR3 sequence (DNA): TGTGCCAGTAGTATAACCAGCGGGAGGGGTGGGGCCAACGTCCTGACTTTC.